Listed below are T cell receptor beta chains from one sample, sequenced in a study of blood T cell repertoires in COVID-19. Profiling relied on immunoSEQ multiplex PCR, and the TCRdb table lists in-frame clones only, not all of them. The table lists around 450,000 clones, around 89% of them singletons. Sequencing was done on a sample of peripheral blood. The receptors were gathered from a woman aged 25-40 years with acute or convalescent COVID-19. Both conserved end residues are part of each CDR3. D genes are given only for firm matches. Some rows mark clone size as missing; the rest say once, few, many or name a class of expanded clone.

J	V	D	size	CDR3	DNA
TRBJ1-4	TRBV10-3	TRBD1	-	CAIGTGGRGANEKLFF	TGTGCCATCGGAACAGGGGGCAGGGGGGCTAATGAAAAACTGTTTTTT
TRBJ2-5	TRBV20-1	-	-	CSASFETQYF	TGCAGTGCTAGCTTCGAGACCCAGTACTTC
TRBJ2-1	TRBV5-4	-	-	CASSFVVGASNEQFF	TGTGCCAGCAGCTTTGTGGTTGGGGCCAGCAATGAGCAGTTCTTC
TRBJ2-7	TRBV24-1	-	-	CATSDPSRGGNEQYF	TGTGCCACCAGTGATCCTAGTCGGGGAGGCAACGAGCAGTACTTC
TRBJ1-2	TRBV28	TRBD1	-	CASSFRTGLYGYTF	TGTGCCAGCAGTTTTCGGACAGGCCTCTATGGCTACACCTTC
TRBJ1-5	TRBV5-5	TRBD1	-	CASSLGQQGASNQPQHF	TGTGCCAGCAGCTTGGGTCAACAGGGGGCCAGCAATCAGCCCCAGCATTTT
TRBJ2-3	TRBV11-2	-	-	CASSEGAGISTDTQYF	TGTGCCAGCAGCGAAGGGGCAGGGATAAGCACAGATACGCAGTATTTT
TRBJ1-5	TRBV7-2	-	once	CASSAAGPRNQPQHF	TGTGCCAGCAGCGCAGCAGGGCCCCGCAATCAGCCCCAGCATTTT
TRBJ2-5	TRBV5-6	TRBD1	-	CASSLTGQLPETQYF	TGTGCCAGCAGCTTGACGGGACAGCTGCCTGAGACCCAGTACTTC
TRBJ2-1	TRBV27	TRBD2	-	CASLSGGAGSNEQFF	TGTGCCAGCTTAAGCGGGGGGGCCGGTAGCAATGAGCAGTTCTTC
TRBJ2-7	TRBV2	TRBD1	-	CASRTGTYEQYF	TGTGCCAGCAGGACAGGGACCTACGAGCAGTACTTC
TRBJ1-1	TRBV29-1	-	few	CSVDGDREAFF	TGCAGCGTTGATGGAGACAGGGAAGCTTTCTTT
TRBJ1-4	TRBV5-4	TRBD1	-	CASSFSRRGTGNEKLFF	TGTGCCAGCAGCTTCAGCCGGAGGGGGACAGGGAATGAAAAACTGTTTTTT
TRBJ1-5	TRBV2	-	-	CASSRRGSNQPQHF	TGTGCCAGCAGTCGCAGGGGTAGCAATCAGCCCCAGCATTTT
TRBJ1-4	TRBV2	-	-	CASSVRQGYEKLFF	TGTGCCAGCAGTGTCCGTCAGGGGTATGAAAAACTGTTTTTT
TRBJ1-6	TRBV20-1	-	-	CSASSSRGTNSPLHF	TGCAGTGCTAGTAGCAGCAGGGGTACCAATTCACCCCTCCACTTT
TRBJ2-2	TRBV3-1/TRBV3-2	-	-	CASSQDSRGGVTGELFF	TGTGCCAGCAGCCAAGATTCAAGGGGCGGGGTCACCGGGGAGCTGTTTTTT
TRBJ1-1	TRBV9	TRBD1	-	CASGTGQAMNTEAFF	TGTGCCAGCGGGACCGGACAGGCCATGAACACTGAAGCTTTCTTT
TRBJ2-7	TRBV6-2/TRBV6-3	TRBD2	-	CASSRPSLAAYEQYF	TGTGCCAGCAGTCGACCCTCACTAGCGGCCTACGAGCAGTACTTC
TRBJ1-5	TRBV5-5	TRBD1	-	CASSLYKQGNQPQHF	TGTGCCAGCAGCTTATATAAACAGGGGAATCAGCCCCAGCATTTT
TRBJ2-7	TRBV6-1	TRBD1	-	CASSETGGSYEQYF	TGTGCCAGCAGTGAAACAGGGGGGAGCTACGAGCAGTACTTC
TRBJ2-5	TRBV5-8	TRBD1	-	CASSLGTGDQETQYF	TGTGCCAGCAGCTTAGGGACAGGGGATCAAGAGACCCAGTACTTC
TRBJ2-4	TRBV19	TRBD2	once	CASSIRGWEGAKNIQYF	TGTGCCAGTAGTATTCGCGGTTGGGAGGGGGCCAAAAACATTCAGTACTTC
TRBJ1-1	TRBV3-1/TRBV3-2	-	few	CASSQEGSPNTEAFF	TGTGCCAGCAGCCAAGAAGGGAGTCCGAACACTGAAGCTTTCTTT
TRBJ1-4	TRBV27	-	-	CASRAWAGHEKLFF	TGTGCCAGCAGGGCCTGGGCAGGCCATGAAAAACTGTTTTTT